The T cell receptor beta chain described here comes from a study of blood T cell repertoires in COVID-19. A Seattle source enrolled patients during active infection and followed them longitudinally. V was pared by 5 bases and J by 2 bases, with 13 bases between. Germline V gene sequence: CDR1 MNHEY, CDR2 SMNVEV (reference sequence). The CDR3 is 14 amino acids. TCRdb keeps only in-frame clones here, not all; method: immunoSEQ multiplex PCR. The repertoire includes 250,000 to 300,000 clones, 85% to 90% of them detected once, and 9.5% to 15% sits in the top ten. The material sequenced was peripheral blood. The gene calls are TRBV27 and TRBJ2-7, with D possibly being TRBD2 (6 bases). This TCR derives from a woman aged 25 to 39 with COVID-19, enrolled during active disease. The CDR3 is CASSLLTSPYEQYF. CDR3 nucleotides: TGTGCCAGCAGTCTACTGACTAGTCCCTACGAGCAGTACTTC.